The 14 T cell receptor beta chains given below trace back to one sample, sequenced in a study of blood T cell repertoires in COVID-19. Assay used: immunoSEQ multiplex PCR; TCRdb lists only in-frame clones, some missing. The data hold under 200,000 clones, with approximately 91% observed a single time. The sequenced sample was PBMCs or T cells enriched from blood (not recorded which). Receptors originate from a woman aged 18 to 35 who had recovered from COVID-19.

The V and J genes are TRBV2 and TRBJ2-1, with D possibly matching TRBD2 (6 bases). V was cut by 4 bases and J by 7 bases, with 17 bases left in between. The CDR3 has 15 amino acids. Germline assignment: CDR1 SNHLY and CDR2 FYNNEI. The CDR3 region has the DNA TGTGCCAGCAGTGTATCGAGACTAGAGGTAAATGAGCAGTTCTTC. Translation gives CASSVSRLEVNEQFF.

This clone appeared a few times. This sequence joins TRBV11-2 and TRBJ1-3, with D maybe TRBD1 (6 bases). CDR1 is SGHAT, CDR2 FQNNGV, per germline. This CDR3 has 17 amino acids. V was cut by 1 base and J by 0 bases, with 13 bases left in between. CDR3 in amino acids: CASSLGTGPHSGNTIYF. CDR3 DNA: TGTGCCAGCAGCTTAGGAACAGGGCCCCACTCTGGAAACACCATATATTTT.

V and J are TRBV19 and TRBJ2-1, with D perhaps matching TRBD1 (5 bases). From germline, CDR1 is LNHDA and CDR2 SQIVND (reference sequence). V dropped 2 bases and J dropped 4 bases, with 6 bases sitting between them. The CDR3 totals 13 residues. The CDR3 DNA is TGTGCCAGTAGTATAAGGGGATACAATGAGCAGTTCTTC. This codes for CASSIRGYNEQFF.

The chain employs TRBV10-3 and TRBJ2-7, with TRBD2 identical over 7 bases. Germline lookup yields CDR1 ENHRY and CDR2 SYGVKD. The V segment lost 3 bases and the J segment 7 bases; nucleotides outside the gene matches: 0. CDR3 length: 11 residues. CDR3 loop: CAISELAEQYF. DNA for the CDR3: TGTGCCATCAGTGAACTAGCGGAGCAGTACTTC.

The gene calls are TRBV21-1 and TRBJ2-2; TRBD1, the D gene given by the table, was not confirmed from the DNA. TRBV21-1 is labeled a pseudogene. There are 17 residues in the CDR3. CDR3 sequence reads: CASTNKGGRANTGELFF. Written as DNA, the CDR3 is TGTGCCAGCACCAACAAAGGTGGGCGTGCGAACACCGGGGAGCTGTTTTTT.

The J gene is TRBJ2-3, the V gene TRBV9; TRBD2 might be the D (6 bases). V lost 4 bases to trimming and J lost 0 bases, with 12 bases between them. This CDR3 comprises 15 residues. Germline lookup yields CDR1 SGDLS and CDR2 YYNGEE. CDR3 sequence reads: CASSPGTPSTDTQYF. The CDR3 DNA sequence: TGTGCCAGCAGCCCAGGGACTCCTAGCACAGATACGCAGTATTTT.

The chain uses TRBV12-2 and TRBJ1-6. TRBV12-2 is shown as a pseudogene. CDR3 length equals 17 residues. The CDR3, as DNA: TGTGCAAGTCGCTTACCGGAGGAAGGTTCGGGCGGTTCACCCCTCCACTTT. This gives the protein CASRLPEEGSGGSPLHF.

The J gene is TRBJ2-1, the V gene TRBV4-3; perhaps TRBD1 as D (5 bases). This CDR3 is 16 amino acids long. Germline values: CDR1 LGHNA, CDR2 YSLEER. Trimming removed 1 base from V and 2 bases from J, with 12 bases in between. The CDR3: CASSQAAGSPYNEQFF. In DNA, the CDR3 is TGCGCCAGCAGCCAAGCGGCAGGGTCCCCCTACAATGAGCAGTTCTTC.

This chain joins TRBV7-9 and TRBJ1-4; 9 nucleotides align to TRBD1. Germline loops: CDR1 SEHNR, CDR2 FQNEAQ (reference sequence). V dropped 7 bases and J dropped 6; count of bases not matched to a gene: 9. The CDR3 extends over 15 amino acids. In nucleotides, the CDR3 is TGTGCCAGCACTGACGGAGGACAGGGGTATGAAAAACTGTTTTTT. Its translation: CASTDGGQGYEKLFF.

This chain links TRBV5-4 with TRBJ2-7; D is unresolved. Germline-derived CDR1 and CDR2 are SGHNT and YYREEE (reference sequence). This CDR3 comprises 11 residues. The V end lost 4 bases, the J end lost 1 base, and 3 bases lay between the germline ends. The DNA of the CDR3 is TGTGCCAGCAGCCCTTCCTACGAGCAGTACTTC. It specifies CASSPSYEQYF.

The J gene is TRBJ2-1, the V gene TRBV28, with D hard to call. The length of the CDR3 is 12 residues. Germline CDR1 reads MDHEN; CDR2 reads SYDVKM. V shed 6 bases and J shed 9 bases, with 12 bases lying between them. The CDR3 spells CASSLPSREQFF. The CDR3 DNA follows: TGTGCCAGCAGCCTTCCCTCTCGTGAGCAGTTCTTC. Full variable domain (rest looked up from reference TRBV28 and TRBJ2-1): DVKVTQSSRYLVKRTGEKVFLECVQDMDHENMFWYRQDPGLGLRLIYFSYDVKMKEKGDIPEGYSVSREKKERFSLILESASTNQTSMYLCASSLPSREQFFGPGTRLTVL.

This clone showed up just a few times. The V and J genes are TRBV7-8 and TRBJ2-1, with D possibly being TRBD2 (7 bases). The CDR3 has 13 residues. Per the germline V gene, CDR1 is SGHVS and CDR2 is FQNEAQ. With 1 base removed from V and 13 bases from J, the gap between germline ends came to 14 bases. For the CDR3, the DNA is TGTGCCAGCAGCTTAGTCCAGTCGGGGGGCCAGTTCTTC. Its protein product is CASSLVQSGGQFF.

This clone was counted a few times. V and J are TRBV10-3 and TRBJ2-1; TRBD2 agrees at 9 bases. This CDR3 region has 14 residues. Trimming removed 4 bases from V and 8 bases from J; junction bases left unmatched: 6. The V gene's germline CDR1 is ENHRY and CDR2 SYGVKD. CDR3 DNA sequence: TGTGCCATCAGTGGTCCCGGCGGGAGGGATGAGCAGTTCTTC. It codes for CAISGPGGRDEQFF.

This clone showed up just once. V gene TRBV11-3 combines with J gene TRBJ2-1; tentatively, D is TRBD2 (6 bases). Germline CDR1 and CDR2: SGHNT and YENEEA. The CDR3 is 14 residues long. Trimming shortened V by 5 bases and J by 11 bases, and 19 bases separated the two germline ends. In nucleotides, the CDR3 is TGTGCCAGCAGCGTTAGCGGAATGGGGACGCAGCAGTTCTTC. Amino acid sequence: CASSVSGMGTQQFF.